This T cell receptor beta chain originates from a study of T cell repertoires in cytomegalovirus infection. TCRdb redid the calling of the reads with MiXCR, one entry per CDR3 protein. The sample lists hundreds of thousands of distinct CDR3 sequences; 20% to 25% were seen once. The sequencing sample was made of CD8+ T cells from PBMCs. The sequence came from a human donor in good health (CMV status not recorded). Some clones in this sample may be carry-over from other donors' samples.

CDR3 DNA: TGTGCCAGCAGCCAACTCGGGGGGTCGATCTATGGCTACACCTTC. Protein: CASSQLGGSIYGYTF. The V call is TRBV14, the J call TRBJ1-2; TRBD1 might be the D (5 bases). There are 15 residues in the CDR3. The V gene's germline CDR1 is SGHDN and CDR2 FVKESK. The germline V and J ends were trimmed by 2 bases and 4 bases, with 14 bases remaining between them.